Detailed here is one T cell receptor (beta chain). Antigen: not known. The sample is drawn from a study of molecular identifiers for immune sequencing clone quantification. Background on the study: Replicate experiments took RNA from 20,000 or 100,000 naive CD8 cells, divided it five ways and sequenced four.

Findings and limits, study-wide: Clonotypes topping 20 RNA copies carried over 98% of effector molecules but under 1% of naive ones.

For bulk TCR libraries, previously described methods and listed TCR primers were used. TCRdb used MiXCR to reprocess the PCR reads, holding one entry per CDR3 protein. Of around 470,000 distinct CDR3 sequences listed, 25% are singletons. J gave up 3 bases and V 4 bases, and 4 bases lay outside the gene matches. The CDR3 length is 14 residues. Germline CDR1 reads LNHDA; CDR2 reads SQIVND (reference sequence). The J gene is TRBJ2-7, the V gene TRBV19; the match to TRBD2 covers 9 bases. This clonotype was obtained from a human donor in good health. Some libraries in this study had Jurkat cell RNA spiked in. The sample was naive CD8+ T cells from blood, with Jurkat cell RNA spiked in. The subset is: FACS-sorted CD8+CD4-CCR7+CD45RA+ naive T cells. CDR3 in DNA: TGTGCCAGTAGTAGACGAGCGGGAGGCTACGAGCAGTACTTC. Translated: CASSRRAGGYEQYF.